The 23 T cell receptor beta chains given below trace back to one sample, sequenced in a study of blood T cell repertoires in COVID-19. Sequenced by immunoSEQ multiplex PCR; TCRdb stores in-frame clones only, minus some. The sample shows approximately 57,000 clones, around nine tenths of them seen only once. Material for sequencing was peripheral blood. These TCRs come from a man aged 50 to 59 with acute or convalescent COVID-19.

The CDR3 sequence: CAISGRGRSTGELFF. The CDR3 coding sequence is TGTGCCATCTCAGGCAGGGGAAGGAGCACCGGGGAGCTGTTTTTT. J is TRBJ2-2 and V is TRBV10-3; maybe TRBD1 (6 bases). The CDR3 is 15 amino acids. From germline, CDR1 is ENHRY and CDR2 SYGVKD. Trimming left V 8 bases short and J 4 bases short, with 17 bases between.

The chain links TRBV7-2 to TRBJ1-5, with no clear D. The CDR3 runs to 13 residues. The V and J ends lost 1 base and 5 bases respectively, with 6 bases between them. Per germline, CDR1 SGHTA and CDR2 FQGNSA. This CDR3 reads CASSLVEDQPQHF. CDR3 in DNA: TGTGCCAGCAGCTTAGTGGAGGATCAGCCCCAGCATTTT.

In DNA form, the CDR3 reads TGTGCCAGCAGTGACCAGGGCGGGGGTCAGCCCCAGCATTTT. It specifies CASSDQGGGQPQHF. The chain recombines TRBV6-1 with TRBJ1-5; D perhaps matches TRBD1 (5 bases). CDR1 MNHNS and CDR2 SASEGT come from the germline V gene. V was shortened by 3 bases and J by 6 bases, with 12 bases between the two germline ends. This CDR3 has 14 residues.

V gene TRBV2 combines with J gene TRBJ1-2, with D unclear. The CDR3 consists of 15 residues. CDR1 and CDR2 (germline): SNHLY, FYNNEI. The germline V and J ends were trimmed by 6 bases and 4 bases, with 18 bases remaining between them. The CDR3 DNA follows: TGTGCCAGCAGAATAGACTACGACTTTAGCTATGGCTACACCTTC. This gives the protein CASRIDYDFSYGYTF.

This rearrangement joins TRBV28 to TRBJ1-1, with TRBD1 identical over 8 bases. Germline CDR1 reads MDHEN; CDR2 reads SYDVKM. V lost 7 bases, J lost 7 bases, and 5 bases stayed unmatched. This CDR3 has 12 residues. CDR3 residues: CASTLGQGEAFF. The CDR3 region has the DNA TGTGCCAGCACCCTAGGACAGGGTGAAGCTTTCTTT.

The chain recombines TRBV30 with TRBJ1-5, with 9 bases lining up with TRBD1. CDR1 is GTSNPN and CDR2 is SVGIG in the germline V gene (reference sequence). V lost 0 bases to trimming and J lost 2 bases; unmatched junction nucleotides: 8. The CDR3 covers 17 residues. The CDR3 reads CAWSVSGRDRGNQPQHF. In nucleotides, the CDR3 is TGTGCCTGGAGTGTCTCCGGTAGGGACAGGGGCAATCAGCCCCAGCATTTT.

The CDR3 sequence: CASSIVGGGPGELFF. Written as DNA, the CDR3 is TGTGCCAGTAGTATAGTGGGCGGGGGCCCCGGGGAGCTGTTTTTT. The chain joins TRBV19 to TRBJ2-2, with D tentatively TRBD2 (7 bases). The CDR3 loop spans 15 amino acids. The germline V gene has CDR1 LNHDA and CDR2 SQIVND (reference sequence). The V and J ends lost 1 base and 6 bases respectively, with 12 bases between them.

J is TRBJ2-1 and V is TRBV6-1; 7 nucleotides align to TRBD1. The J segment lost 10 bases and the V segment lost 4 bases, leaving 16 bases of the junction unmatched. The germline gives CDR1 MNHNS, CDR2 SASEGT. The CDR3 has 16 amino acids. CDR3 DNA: TGTGCCAGCAGTGGCCACAGGGGTACGGTCTCGGGGGAGCAGTTCTTC. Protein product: CASSGHRGTVSGEQFF.

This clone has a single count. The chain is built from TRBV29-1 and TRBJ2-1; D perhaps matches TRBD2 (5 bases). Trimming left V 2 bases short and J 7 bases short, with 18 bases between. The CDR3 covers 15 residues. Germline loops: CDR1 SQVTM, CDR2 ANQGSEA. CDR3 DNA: TGCAGCGTTGAACGGTCGAGGCCAGCGGTTAATGAGCAGTTCTTC. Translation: CSVERSRPAVNEQFF.

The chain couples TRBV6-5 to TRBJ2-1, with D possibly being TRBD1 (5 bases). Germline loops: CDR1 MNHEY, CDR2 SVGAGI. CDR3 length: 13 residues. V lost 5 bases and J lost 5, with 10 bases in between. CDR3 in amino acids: CASSLQDHNEQFF. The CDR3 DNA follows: TGTGCCAGCAGTCTACAGGACCACAATGAGCAGTTCTTC.

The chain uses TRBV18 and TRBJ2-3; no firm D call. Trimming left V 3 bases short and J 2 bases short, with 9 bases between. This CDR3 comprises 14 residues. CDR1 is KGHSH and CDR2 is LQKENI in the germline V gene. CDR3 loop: CASSPLPSTDTQYF. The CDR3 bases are TGTGCCAGCTCACCCCTACCCTCCACAGATACGCAGTATTTT.

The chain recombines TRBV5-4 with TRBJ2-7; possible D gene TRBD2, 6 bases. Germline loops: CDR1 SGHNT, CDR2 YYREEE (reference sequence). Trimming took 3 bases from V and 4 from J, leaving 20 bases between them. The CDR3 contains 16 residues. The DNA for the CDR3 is TGTGCCAGCAGCTCCCGGGACTCCCCGGTGGGGTACGAGCAGTACTTC. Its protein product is CASSSRDSPVGYEQYF.

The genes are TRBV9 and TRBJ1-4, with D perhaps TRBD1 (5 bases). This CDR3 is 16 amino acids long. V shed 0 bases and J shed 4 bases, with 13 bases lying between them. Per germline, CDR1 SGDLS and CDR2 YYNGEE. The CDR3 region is CASSVAGGGLNEKLFF. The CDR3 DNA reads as TGTGCCAGCAGCGTAGCGGGGGGGGGACTTAATGAAAAACTGTTTTTT.

The CDR3 is CASGQGQRSNQPQHF. The CDR3, as DNA: TGCGCCAGCGGACAGGGGCAACGGTCGAATCAGCCCCAGCATTTT. The V gene is TRBV23-1, the J gene TRBJ1-5; TRBD1 agrees at 9 bases. TRBV23-1 is recorded as an ORF, its role being uncertain. V was clipped by 8 bases and J by 4 bases; unmatched bases: 9. This CDR3 is built from 15 residues.

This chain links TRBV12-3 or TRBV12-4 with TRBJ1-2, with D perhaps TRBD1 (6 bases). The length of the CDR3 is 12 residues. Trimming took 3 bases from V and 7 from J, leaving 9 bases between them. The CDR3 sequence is CASSFGGLGYTF. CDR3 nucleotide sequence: TGTGCCAGCAGTTTCGGGGGGCTTGGCTACACCTTC.

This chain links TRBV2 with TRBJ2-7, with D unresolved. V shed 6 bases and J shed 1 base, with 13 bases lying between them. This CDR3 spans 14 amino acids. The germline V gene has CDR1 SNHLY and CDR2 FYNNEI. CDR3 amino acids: CASRVEPQSYEQYF. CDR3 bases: TGTGCCAGCAGAGTTGAACCCCAGTCCTACGAGCAGTACTTC.

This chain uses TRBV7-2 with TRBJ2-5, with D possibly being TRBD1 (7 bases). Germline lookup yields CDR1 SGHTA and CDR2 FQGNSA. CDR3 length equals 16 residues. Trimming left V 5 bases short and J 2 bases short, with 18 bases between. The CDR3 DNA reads TGTGCCAGCAGCACCCAGGGGGGCGGGACACAAGAGACCCAGTACTTC. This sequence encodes CASSTQGGGTQETQYF.

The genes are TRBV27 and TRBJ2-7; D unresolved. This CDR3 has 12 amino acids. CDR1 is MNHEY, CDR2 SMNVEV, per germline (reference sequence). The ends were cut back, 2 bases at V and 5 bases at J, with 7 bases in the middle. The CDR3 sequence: CASSLTQDEQYF. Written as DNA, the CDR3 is TGTGCCAGCAGTTTAACGCAGGACGAGCAGTACTTC.

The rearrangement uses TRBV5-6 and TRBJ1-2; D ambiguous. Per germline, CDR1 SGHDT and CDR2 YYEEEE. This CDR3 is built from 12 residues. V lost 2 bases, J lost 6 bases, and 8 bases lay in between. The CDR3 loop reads CASSLRGDGYTF. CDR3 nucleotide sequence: TGTGCCAGCAGCTTACGGGGTGATGGCTACACCTTC. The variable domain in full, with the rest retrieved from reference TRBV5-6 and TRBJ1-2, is DAGVTQSPTHLIKTRGQQVTLRCSPKSGHDTVSWYQQALGQGPQFIFQYYEEEERQRGNFPDRFSGHQFPNYSSELNVNALLLGDSALYLCASSLRGDGYTFGSGTRLTVV.

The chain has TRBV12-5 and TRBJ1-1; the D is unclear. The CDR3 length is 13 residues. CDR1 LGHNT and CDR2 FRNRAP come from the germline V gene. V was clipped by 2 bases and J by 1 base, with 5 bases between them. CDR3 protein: CASGLQENTEAFF. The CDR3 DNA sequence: TGTGCTAGTGGTTTGCAGGAGAACACTGAAGCTTTCTTT. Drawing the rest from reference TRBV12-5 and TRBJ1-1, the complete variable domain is DARVTQTPRHKVTEMGQEVTMRCQPILGHNTVFWYRQTMMQGLELLAYFRNRAPLDDSGMPKDRFSAEMPDATLATLKIQPSEPRDSAVYFCASGLQENTEAFFGQGTRLTVV.

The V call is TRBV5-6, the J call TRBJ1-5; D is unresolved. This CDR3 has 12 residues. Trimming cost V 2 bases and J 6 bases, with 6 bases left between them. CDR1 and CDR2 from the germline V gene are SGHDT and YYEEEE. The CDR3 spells CASSFSGQPQHF. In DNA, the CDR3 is TGTGCCAGCAGCTTCAGCGGTCAGCCCCAGCATTTT.

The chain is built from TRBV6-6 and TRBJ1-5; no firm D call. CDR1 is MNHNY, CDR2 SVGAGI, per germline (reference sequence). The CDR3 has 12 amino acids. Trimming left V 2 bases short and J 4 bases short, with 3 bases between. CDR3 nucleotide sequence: TGTGCCAGCAGTTACCGTAATCAGCCCCAGCATTTT. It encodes CASSYRNQPQHF.

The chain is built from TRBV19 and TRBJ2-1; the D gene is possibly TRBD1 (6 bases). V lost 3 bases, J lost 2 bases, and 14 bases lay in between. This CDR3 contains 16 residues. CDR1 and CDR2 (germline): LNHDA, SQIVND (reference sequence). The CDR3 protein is CASSIFSTGAYNEQFF. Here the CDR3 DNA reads TGTGCCAGTAGTATCTTTTCGACAGGAGCCTACAATGAGCAGTTCTTC.